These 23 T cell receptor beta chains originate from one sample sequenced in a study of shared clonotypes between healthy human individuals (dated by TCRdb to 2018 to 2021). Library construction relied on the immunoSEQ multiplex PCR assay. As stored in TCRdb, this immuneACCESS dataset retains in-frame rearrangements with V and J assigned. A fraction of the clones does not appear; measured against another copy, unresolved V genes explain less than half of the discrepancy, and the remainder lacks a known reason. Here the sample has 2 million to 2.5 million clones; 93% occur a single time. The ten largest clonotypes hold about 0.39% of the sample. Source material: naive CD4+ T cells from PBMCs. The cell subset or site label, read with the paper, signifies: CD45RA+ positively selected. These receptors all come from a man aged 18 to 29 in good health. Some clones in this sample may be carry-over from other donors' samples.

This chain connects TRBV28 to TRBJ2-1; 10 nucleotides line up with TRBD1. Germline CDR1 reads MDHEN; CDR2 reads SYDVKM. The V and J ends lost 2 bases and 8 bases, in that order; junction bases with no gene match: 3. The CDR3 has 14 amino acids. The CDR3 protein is CASSLGDRGDEQFF. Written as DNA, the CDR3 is TGTGCCAGCAGTTTAGGGGACAGGGGAGATGAGCAGTTCTTC.

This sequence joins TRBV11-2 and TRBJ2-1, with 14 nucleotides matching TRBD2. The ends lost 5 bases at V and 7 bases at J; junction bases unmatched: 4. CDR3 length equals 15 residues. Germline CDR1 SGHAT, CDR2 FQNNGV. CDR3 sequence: CASSARLAGGNEQFF. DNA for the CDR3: TGTGCCAGCAGCGCCAGACTAGCGGGAGGGAATGAGCAGTTCTTC.

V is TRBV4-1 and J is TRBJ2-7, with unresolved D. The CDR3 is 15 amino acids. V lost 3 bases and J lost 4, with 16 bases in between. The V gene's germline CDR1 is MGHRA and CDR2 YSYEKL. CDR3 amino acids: CASSQVGATKYEQYF. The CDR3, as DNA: TGCGCCAGCAGCCAGGTGGGCGCAACGAAGTACGAGCAGTACTTC.

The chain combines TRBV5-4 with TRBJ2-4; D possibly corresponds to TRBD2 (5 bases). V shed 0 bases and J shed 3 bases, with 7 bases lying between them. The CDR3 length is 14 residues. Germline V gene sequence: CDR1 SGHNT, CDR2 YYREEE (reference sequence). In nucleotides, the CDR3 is TGTGCCAGCAGCTTGGGGGGAGTCAAAAACATTCAGTACTTC. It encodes CASSLGGVKNIQYF.

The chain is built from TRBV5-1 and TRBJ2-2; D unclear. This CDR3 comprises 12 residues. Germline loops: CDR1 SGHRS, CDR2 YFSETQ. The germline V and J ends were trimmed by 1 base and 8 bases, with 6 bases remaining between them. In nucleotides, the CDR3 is TGCGCCAGCAGCTTGCTTTCTGGGGAGCTGTTTTTT. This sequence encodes CASSLLSGELFF.

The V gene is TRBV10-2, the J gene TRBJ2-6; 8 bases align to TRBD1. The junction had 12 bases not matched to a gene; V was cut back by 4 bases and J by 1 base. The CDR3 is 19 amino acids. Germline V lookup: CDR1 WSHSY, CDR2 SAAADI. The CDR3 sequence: CASSGIPGTGGSGANVLTF. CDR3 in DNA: TGCGCCAGCAGTGGAATACCGGGGACAGGTGGGTCTGGGGCCAACGTCCTGACTTTC.

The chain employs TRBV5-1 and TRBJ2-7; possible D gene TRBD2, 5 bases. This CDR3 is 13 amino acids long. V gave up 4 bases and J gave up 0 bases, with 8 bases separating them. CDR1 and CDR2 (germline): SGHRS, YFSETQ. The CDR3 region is CASSTGNSYEQYF. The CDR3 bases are TGCGCCAGCAGCACGGGGAACTCCTACGAGCAGTACTTC.

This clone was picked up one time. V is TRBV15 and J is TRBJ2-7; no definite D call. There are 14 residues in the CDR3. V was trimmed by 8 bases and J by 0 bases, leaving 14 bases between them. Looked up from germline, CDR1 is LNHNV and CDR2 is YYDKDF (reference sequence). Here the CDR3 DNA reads TGTGCCACCCAACTGGGTGGGGACTCCTACGAGCAGTACTTC. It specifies CATQLGGDSYEQYF.

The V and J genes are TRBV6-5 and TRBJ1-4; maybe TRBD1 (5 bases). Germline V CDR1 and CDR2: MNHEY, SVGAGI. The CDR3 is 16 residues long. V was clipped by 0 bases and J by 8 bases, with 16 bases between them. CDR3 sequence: CASSYSIWGLQEKLFF. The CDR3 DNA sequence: TGTGCCAGCAGTTACTCGATTTGGGGGTTGCAGGAAAAACTGTTTTTT.

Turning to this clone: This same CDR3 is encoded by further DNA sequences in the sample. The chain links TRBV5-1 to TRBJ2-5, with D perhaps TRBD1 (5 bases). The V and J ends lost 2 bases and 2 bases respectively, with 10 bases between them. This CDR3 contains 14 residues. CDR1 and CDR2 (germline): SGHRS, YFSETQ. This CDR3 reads CASSFGQGQETQYF. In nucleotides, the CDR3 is TGCGCCAGCAGCTTTGGCCAGGGACAAGAGACCCAGTACTTC.

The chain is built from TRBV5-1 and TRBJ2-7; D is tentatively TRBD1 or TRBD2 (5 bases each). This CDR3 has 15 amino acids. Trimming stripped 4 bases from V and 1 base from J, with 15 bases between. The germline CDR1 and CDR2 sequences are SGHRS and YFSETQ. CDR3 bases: TGCGCCAGCAGCATTACTCGGGACGGTTCCTACGAGCAGTACTTC. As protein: CASSITRDGSYEQYF.

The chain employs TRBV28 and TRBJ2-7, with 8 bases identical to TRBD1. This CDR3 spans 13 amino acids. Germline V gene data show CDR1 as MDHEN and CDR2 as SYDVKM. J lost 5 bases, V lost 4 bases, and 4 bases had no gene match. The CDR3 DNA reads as TGTGCCAGCAGTTACCACAGGGGGAACGAGCAGTACTTC. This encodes CASSYHRGNEQYF.

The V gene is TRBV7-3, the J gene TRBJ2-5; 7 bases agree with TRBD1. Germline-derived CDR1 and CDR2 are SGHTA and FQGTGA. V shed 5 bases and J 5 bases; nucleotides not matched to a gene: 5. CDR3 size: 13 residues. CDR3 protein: CASSQGQSETQYF. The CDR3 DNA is TGTGCCAGCAGCCAGGGACAGTCGGAGACCCAGTACTTC.

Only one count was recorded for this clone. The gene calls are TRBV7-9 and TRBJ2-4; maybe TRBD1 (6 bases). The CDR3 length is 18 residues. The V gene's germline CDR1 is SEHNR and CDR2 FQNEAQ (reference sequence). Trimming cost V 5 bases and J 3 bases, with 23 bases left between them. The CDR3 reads CASSVYKQGRIRKNIQYF. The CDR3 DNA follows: TGTGCCAGCAGCGTTTATAAACAGGGCCGAATCCGCAAAAACATTCAGTACTTC.

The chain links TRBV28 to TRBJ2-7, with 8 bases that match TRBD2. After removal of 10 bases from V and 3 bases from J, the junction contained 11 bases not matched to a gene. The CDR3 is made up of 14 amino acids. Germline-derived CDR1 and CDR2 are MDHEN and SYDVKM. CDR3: CAITKTSGSYEQYF. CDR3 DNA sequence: TGTGCCATCACAAAGACCAGCGGGAGCTACGAGCAGTACTTC.

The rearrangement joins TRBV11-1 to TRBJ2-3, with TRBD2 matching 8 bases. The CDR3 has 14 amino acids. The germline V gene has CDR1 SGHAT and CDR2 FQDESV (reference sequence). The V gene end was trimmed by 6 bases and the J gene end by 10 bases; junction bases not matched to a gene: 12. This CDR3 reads CASSLREETLPQYF. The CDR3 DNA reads TGTGCCAGCAGTTTGCGGGAGGAGACTTTACCGCAGTATTTT.

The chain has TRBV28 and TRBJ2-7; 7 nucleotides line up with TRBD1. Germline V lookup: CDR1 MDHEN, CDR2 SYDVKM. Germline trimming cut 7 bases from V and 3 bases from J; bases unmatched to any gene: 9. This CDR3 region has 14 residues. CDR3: CASNWNRGYYEQYF. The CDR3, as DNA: TGTGCCAGCAATTGGAACAGGGGTTACTACGAGCAGTACTTC.

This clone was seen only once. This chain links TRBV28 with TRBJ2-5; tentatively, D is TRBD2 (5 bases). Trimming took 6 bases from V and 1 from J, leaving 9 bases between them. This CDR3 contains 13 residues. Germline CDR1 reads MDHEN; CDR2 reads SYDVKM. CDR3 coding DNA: TGTGCCAGCAGGGTAGGGAGCCAAGAGACCCAGTACTTC. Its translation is CASRVGSQETQYF.

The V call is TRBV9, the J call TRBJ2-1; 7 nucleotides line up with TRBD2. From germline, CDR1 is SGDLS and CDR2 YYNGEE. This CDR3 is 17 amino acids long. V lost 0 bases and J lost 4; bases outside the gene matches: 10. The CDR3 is CASSVGQASGMYNEQFF. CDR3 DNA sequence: TGTGCCAGCAGCGTAGGCCAGGCGAGCGGGATGTACAATGAGCAGTTCTTC. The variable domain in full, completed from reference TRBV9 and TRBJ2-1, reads DSGVTQTPKHLITATGQRVTLRCSPRSGDLSVYWYQQSLDQGLQFLIQYYNGEERAKGNILERFSAQQFPDLHSELNLSSLELGDSALYFCASSVGQASGMYNEQFFGPGTRLTVL.

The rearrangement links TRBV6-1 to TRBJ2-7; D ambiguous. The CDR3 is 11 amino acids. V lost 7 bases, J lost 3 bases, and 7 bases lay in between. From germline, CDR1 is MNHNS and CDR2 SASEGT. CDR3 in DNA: TGTGCCAGCACCGCGTTCTACGAGCAGTACTTC. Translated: CASTAFYEQYF.

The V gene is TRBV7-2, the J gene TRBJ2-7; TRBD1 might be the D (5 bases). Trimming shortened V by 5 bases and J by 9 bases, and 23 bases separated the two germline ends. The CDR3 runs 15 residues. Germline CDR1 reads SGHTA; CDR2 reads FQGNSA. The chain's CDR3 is CASSVTGHKTRVQYF. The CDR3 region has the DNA TGTGCCAGCAGCGTTACCGGACATAAGACGCGAGTGCAGTACTTC.

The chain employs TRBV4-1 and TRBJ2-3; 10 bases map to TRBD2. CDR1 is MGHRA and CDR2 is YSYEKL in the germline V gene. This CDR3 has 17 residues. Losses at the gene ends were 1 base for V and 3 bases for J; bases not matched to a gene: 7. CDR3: CASSQVGLAGVTDTQYF. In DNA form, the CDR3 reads TGCGCCAGCAGCCAAGTCGGTCTAGCGGGAGTAACAGATACGCAGTATTTT.

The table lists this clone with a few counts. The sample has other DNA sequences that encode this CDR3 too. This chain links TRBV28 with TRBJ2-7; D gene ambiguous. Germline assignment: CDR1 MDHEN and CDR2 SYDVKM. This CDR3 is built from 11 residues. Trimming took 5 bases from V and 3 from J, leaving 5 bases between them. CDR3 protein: CASSPRYEQYF. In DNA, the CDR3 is TGTGCCAGCAGTCCCCGCTACGAGCAGTACTTC.